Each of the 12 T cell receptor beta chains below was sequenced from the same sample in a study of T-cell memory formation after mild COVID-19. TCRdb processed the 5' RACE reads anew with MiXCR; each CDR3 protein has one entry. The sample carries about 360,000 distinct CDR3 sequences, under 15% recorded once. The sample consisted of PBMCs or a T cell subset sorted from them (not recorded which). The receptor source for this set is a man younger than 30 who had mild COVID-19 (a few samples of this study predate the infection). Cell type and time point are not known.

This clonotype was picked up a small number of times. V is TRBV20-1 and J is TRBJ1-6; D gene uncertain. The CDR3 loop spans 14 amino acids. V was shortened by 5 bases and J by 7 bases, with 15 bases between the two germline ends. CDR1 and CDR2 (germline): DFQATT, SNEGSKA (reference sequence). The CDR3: CSAPPAAGNSPLHF. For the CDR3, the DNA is TGCAGTGCTCCGCCCGCGGCGGGGAATTCACCCCTCCACTTT.

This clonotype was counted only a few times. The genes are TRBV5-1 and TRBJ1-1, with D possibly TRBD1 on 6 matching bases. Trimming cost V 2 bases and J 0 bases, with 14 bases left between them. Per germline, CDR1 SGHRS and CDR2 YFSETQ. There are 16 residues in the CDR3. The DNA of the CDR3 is TGCGCCAGCAGCTTACCAGTACAGGGAATGAACACTGAAGCTTTCTTT. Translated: CASSLPVQGMNTEAFF.

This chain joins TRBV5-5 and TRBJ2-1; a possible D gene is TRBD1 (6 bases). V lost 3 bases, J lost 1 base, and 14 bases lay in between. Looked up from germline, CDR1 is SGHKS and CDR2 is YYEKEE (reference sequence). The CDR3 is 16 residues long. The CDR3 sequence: CASSSRQDQSYNEQFF. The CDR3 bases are TGTGCCAGCAGCTCCAGACAGGATCAGTCCTACAATGAGCAGTTCTTC.

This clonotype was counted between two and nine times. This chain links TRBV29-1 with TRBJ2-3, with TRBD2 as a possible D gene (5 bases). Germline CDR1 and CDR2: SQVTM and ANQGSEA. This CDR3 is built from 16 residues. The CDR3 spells CSAIGPGSLHEDTQYF. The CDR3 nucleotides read TGCAGTGCCATAGGACCGGGGTCTCTCCACGAAGATACGCAGTATTTT.

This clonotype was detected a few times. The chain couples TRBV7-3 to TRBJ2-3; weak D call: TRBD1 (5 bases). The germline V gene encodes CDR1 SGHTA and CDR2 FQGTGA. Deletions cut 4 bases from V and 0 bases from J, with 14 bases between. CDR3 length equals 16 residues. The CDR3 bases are TGTGCCAGCAGCTCCCACTTTAGGGGTAGCACAGATACGCAGTATTTT. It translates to CASSSHFRGSTDTQYF.

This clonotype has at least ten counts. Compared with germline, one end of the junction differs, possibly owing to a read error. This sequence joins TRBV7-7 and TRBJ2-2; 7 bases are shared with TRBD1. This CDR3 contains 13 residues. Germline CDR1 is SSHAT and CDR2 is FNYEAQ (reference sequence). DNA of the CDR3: TGTGCTAGCAGCGACAGGGCAACCGGGGAGCTGTTTTTT. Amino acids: CASSDRATGELFF.

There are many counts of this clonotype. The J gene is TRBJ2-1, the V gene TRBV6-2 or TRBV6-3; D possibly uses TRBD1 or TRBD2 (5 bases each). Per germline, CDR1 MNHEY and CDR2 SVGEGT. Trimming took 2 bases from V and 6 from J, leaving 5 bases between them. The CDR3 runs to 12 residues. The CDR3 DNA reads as TGTGCCAGCAGTTACGGGGGCAATGAGCAGTTCTTC. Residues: CASSYGGNEQFF.

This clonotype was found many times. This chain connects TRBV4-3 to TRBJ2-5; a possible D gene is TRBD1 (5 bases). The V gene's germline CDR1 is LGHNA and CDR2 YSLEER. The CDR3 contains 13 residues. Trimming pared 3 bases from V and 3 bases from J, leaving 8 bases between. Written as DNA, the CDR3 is TGCGCCAGCAGCCAGGGCAGGGAAGAGACCCAGTACTTC. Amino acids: CASSQGREETQYF.

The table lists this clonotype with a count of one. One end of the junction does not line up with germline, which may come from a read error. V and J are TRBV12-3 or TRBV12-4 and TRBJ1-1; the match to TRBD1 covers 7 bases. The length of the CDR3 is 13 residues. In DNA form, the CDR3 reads TGTTCCAGCAGATCCGGGACAGTCACTGAAGCTTTCTTT. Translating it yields CSSRSGTVTEAFF.

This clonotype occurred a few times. CDR3 residues: CASSDSSGGSGEQFF. The CDR3 DNA follows: TGTGCCAGCAGTGACTCAAGCGGGGGCTCGGGTGAGCAGTTCTTC. The gene calls are TRBV6-4 and TRBJ2-1; TRBD2 matches 8 bases. CDR3 length: 15 amino acids. In germline, CDR1 is MRHNA, CDR2 SNTAGT. Germline trimming cut 0 bases from V and 9 bases from J; bases unmatched to any gene: 7.

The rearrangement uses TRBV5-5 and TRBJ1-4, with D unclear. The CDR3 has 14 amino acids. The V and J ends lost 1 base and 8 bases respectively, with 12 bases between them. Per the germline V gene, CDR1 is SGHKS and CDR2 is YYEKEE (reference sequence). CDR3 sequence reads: CASSLTPLGEKLFF. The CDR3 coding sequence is TGTGCCAGCAGCTTGACACCCCTGGGGGAAAAACTGTTTTTT.

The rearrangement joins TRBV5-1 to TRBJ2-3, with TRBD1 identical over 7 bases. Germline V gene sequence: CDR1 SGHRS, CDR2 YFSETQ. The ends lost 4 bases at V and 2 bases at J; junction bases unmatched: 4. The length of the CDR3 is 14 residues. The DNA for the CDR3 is TGCGCCAGCAGCGGTACAGGGGCCACAGATACGCAGTATTTT. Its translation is CASSGTGATDTQYF. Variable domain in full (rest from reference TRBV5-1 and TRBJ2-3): KAGVTQTPRYLIKTRGQQVTLSCSPISGHRSVSWYQQTPGQGLQFLFEYFSETQRNKGNFPGRFSGRQFSNSRSEMNVSTLELGDSALYLCASSGTGATDTQYFGPGTRLTVL.